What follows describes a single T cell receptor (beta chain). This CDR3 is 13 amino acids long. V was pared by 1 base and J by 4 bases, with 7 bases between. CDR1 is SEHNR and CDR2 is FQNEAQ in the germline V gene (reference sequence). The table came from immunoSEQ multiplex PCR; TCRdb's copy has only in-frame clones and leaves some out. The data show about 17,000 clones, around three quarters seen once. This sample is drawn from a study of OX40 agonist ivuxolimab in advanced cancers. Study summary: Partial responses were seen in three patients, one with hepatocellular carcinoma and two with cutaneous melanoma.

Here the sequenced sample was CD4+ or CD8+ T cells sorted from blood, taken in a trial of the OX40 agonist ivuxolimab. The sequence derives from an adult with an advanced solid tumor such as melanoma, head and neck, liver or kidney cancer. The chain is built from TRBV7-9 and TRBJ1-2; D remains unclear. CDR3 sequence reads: CASSLDTSYGYTF. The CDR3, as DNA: TGTGCCAGCAGCTTAGACACCTCCTATGGCTACACCTTC.